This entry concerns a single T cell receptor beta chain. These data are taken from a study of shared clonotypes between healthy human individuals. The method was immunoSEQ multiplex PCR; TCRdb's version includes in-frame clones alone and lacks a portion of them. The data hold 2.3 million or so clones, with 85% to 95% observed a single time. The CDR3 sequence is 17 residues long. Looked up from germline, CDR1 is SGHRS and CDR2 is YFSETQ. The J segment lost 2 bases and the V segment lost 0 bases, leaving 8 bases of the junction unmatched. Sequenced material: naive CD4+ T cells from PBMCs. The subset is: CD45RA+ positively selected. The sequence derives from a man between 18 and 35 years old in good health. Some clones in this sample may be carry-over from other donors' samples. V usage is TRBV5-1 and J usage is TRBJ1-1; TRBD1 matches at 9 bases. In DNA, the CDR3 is TGCGCCAGCAGCTTGGCTATTGGGACAGGGATCAACACTGAAGCTTTCTTT. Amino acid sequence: CASSLAIGTGINTEAFF.